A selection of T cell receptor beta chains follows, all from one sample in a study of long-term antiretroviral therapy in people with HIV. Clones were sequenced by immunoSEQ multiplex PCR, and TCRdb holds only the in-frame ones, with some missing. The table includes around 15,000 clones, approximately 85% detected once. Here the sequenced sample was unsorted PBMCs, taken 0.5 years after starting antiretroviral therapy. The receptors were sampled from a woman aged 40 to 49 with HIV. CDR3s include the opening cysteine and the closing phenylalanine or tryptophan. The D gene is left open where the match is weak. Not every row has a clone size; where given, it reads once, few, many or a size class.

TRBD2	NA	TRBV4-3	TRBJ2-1	CASSQDWSGIYNEQFF	TGCGCCAGCAGCCAAGATTGGAGCGGGATCTACAATGAGCAGTTCTTC
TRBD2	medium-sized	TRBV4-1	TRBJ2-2	CASSQFYVAGDTGELFF	TGCGCCAGCAGCCAATTTTACGTAGCGGGGGACACCGGGGAGCTGTTTTTT
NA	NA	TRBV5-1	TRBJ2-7	CASSISDGSYEQYF	TGCGCCAGCAGCATAAGTGACGGTTCCTACGAGCAGTACTTC
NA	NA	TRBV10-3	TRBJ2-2	CAISEPGNTGELFF	TGTGCCATCAGTGAGCCCGGGAACACCGGGGAGCTGTTTTTT
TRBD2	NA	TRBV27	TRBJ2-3	CASSRREYGTDTQYF	TGTGCCAGCAGTCGGCGGGAGTATGGAACAGATACGCAGTATTTT
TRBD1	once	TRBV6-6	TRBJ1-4	CASSTGQGAGNEKLFF	TGTGCCAGCAGTACGGGACAGGGGGCGGGTAATGAAAAACTGTTTTTT
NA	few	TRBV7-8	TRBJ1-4	CASSSREVFEKLFF	TGTGCCAGCAGCTCCCGGGAGGTTTTTGAAAAACTGTTTTTT
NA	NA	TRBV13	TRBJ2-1	CASSLQGTFSYNEQFF	TGTGCCAGCAGCTTACAGGGAACCTTCTCCTACAATGAGCAGTTCTTC
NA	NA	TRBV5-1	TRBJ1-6	CASSSTESSPLHF	TGCGCCAGCAGCAGTACAGAATCCTCACCCCTCCACTTT
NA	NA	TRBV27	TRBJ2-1	CASSTPPMQGINEQFF	TGTGCCAGCAGTACCCCCCCCATGCAGGGGATAAATGAGCAGTTCTTC
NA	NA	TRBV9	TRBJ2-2	CASSTGTANTGELFF	TGTGCCAGCAGCACGGGGACGGCGAACACCGGGGAGCTGTTTTTT
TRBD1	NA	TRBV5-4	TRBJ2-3	CASSLGYGRGRLTDTQYF	TGTGCCAGCAGCTTGGGGTATGGCAGGGGGCGGTTAACGGATACGCAGTATTTT
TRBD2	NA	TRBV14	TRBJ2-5	CASSRGLGETQYF	TGTGCCAGCAGCCGTGGACTAGGAGAGACCCAGTACTTC
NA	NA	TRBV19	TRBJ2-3	CATRKTDTQYF	TGTGCCACAAGAAAGACAGATACGCAGTATTTT
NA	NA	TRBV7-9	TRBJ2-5	CASLRSGSETQYF	TGTGCCAGTCTCCGTTCGGGGTCAGAGACCCAGTACTTC
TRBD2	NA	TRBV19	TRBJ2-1	CASSTLLAGGLNEQFF	TGTGCCAGTAGTACCCTCCTAGCGGGAGGACTCAATGAGCAGTTCTTC
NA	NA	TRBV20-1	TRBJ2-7	CSAWEGDEQYF	TGCAGTGCTTGGGAGGGGGACGAGCAGTACTTC
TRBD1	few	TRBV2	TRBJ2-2	CASRGQGGNTGELFF	TGTGCCAGCAGGGGACAGGGAGGGAACACCGGGGAGCTGTTTTTT
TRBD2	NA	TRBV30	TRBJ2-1	CAWSPHSGRTYNEQFF	TGTGCCTGGAGTCCCCATAGCGGGAGAACCTACAATGAGCAGTTCTTC
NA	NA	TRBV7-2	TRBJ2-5	CASSLSGYEETQYF	TGTGCCAGCAGCTTAAGTGGTTACGAGGAGACCCAGTACTTC
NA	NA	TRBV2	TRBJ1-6	CASSHRVGGPYNSPLHF	TGTGCCAGCAGTCACAGGGTCGGCGGCCCCTATAATTCACCCCTCCACTTT
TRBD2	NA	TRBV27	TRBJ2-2	CASSLWLAGPLSGELFF	TGTGCCAGCAGTTTATGGCTAGCGGGACCGCTGTCCGGGGAGCTGTTTTTT
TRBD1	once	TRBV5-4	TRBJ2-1	CASSLGGTGFSNEQFF	TGTGCCAGCAGCTTGGGTGGGACAGGGTTCTCCAATGAGCAGTTCTTC
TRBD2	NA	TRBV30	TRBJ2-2	CAWSVLAGTGELFF	TGTGCCTGGAGTGTGCTAGCGGGCACCGGGGAGCTGTTTTTT
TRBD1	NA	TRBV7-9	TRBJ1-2	CASSPRGQGIENYGYTF	TGTGCCAGCAGCCCCCGGGGACAGGGGATAGAGAACTATGGCTACACCTTC
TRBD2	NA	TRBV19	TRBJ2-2	CASSILGGAGELFF	TGTGCCAGTAGTATCCTGGGGGGGGCCGGGGAGCTGTTTTTT
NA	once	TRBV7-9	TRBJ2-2	CASSLRDPGAGGELFF	TGTGCCAGCAGCTTGCGTGACCCAGGGGCGGGCGGGGAGCTGTTTTTT
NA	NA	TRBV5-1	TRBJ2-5	CASSLEETQYF	TGCGCCAGCAGCTTGGAAGAGACCCAGTACTTC
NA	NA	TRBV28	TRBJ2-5	CASSLYPSTRSMETQYF	TGTGCCAGCAGTTTATACCCCTCCACACGGAGTATGGAGACCCAGTACTTC
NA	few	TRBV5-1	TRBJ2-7	CASSLANEQYF	TGCGCCAGCAGCTTGGCTAACGAGCAGTACTTC
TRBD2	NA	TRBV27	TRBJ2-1	CASIKGRGYNEQFF	TGTGCCAGCATAAAGGGGAGGGGATACAATGAGCAGTTCTTC
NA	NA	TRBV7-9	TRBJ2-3	CASSRTTDTQYF	TGTGCCAGCAGCCGTACGACAGATACGCAGTATTTT